What follows are 13 T cell receptor beta chains derived from one specimen sequenced in a study of early T cells in non-severe SARS-CoV-2 infection. Using its own MiXCR run on the 5' RACE reads, TCRdb lists one record per CDR3 protein. The data show 80,000 to 95,000 distinct CDR3 sequences, around 16% seen once. The sample in question was whole blood, obtained at baseline. The receptors stem from an adult who was a healthcare worker with PCR-confirmed SARS-CoV-2 infection or an uninfected control (not recorded which).

This clonotype occurred a few times. The rearrangement links TRBV20-1 to TRBJ1-6; D perhaps matches TRBD1 (5 bases). The CDR3 sequence is 15 residues long. Trimming stripped 2 bases from V and 7 bases from J, with 15 bases between. The germline V gene has CDR1 DFQATT and CDR2 SNEGSKA (reference sequence). CDR3 sequence: CSARPAGRENSPLHF. CDR3 in DNA: TGCAGTGCTAGACCCGCGGGCAGGGAGAATTCACCCCTCCACTTT.

This clonotype was observed a single time. The chain recombines TRBV20-1 with TRBJ2-1, with 9 bases that match TRBD1. The CDR3 totals 14 residues. Germline trimming cut 6 bases from V and 8 bases from J; bases unmatched to any gene: 11. The germline V gene has CDR1 DFQATT and CDR2 SNEGSKA (reference sequence). DNA of the CDR3: TGCAGTGCAGAACCGGGACAGGGTGGCGATGAGCAGTTCTTC. This codes for CSAEPGQGGDEQFF.

This rearrangement joins TRBV21-1 to TRBJ1-4; the table's TRBD1 call for D was not verified on the DNA. TRBV21-1 is a pseudogene locus. This CDR3 comprises 15 residues. The CDR3 nucleotides read TGTGCCAGCAGCACATGGGGGGGCCGTTGCGAAAAACTGTTTTTT. As protein: CASSTWGGRCEKLFF.

The chain uses TRBV12-3 or TRBV12-4 and TRBJ2-7; the match to TRBD1 covers 7 bases. CDR3 length: 14 amino acids. V trimming: 5 bases; J trimming: 2 bases; junction bases outside the gene matches: 6. This CDR3 is CASSKRTGAYEQYF. The CDR3 coding sequence is TGTGCCAGCAGTAAACGGACAGGAGCCTACGAGCAGTACTTC.

The chain joins TRBV27 to TRBJ2-7; no clear D gene. V was pared by 4 bases and J by 3 bases, with 10 bases between. This CDR3 spans 13 amino acids. Germline CDR1 and CDR2: MNHEY and SMNVEV (reference sequence). The CDR3 DNA follows: TGTGCCAGCAGTTGGGCAGCCAACTACGAGCAGTACTTC. It translates to CASSWAANYEQYF.

The V and J genes are TRBV12-3 or TRBV12-4 and TRBJ2-4, with D uncertain. The CDR3 is 14 amino acids. V dropped 6 bases and J dropped 0 bases, with 9 bases sitting between them. The chain's CDR3 is CASSHRLAKNIQYF. The CDR3 DNA reads TGTGCCAGCAGCCACCGGTTAGCCAAAAACATTCAGTACTTC.

This clonotype was seen only a few times. The chain employs TRBV24-1 and TRBJ1-2; tentatively, D is TRBD1 (5 bases). Germline assignment: CDR1 KGHDR and CDR2 SFDVKD. The V end lost 6 bases, the J end lost 8 bases, and 24 bases lay between the germline ends. CDR3 size: 16 residues. This CDR3 reads CATSPDGRGGVDGYTF. The CDR3 DNA reads as TGTGCCACCAGTCCAGATGGCCGAGGAGGGGTAGACGGCTACACCTTC.

The genes are TRBV2 and TRBJ2-2; 12 nucleotides align to TRBD1. This CDR3 is built from 16 residues. Germline V gene sequence: CDR1 SNHLY, CDR2 FYNNEI. J lost 9 bases, V lost 3 bases, and 8 bases had no gene match. DNA for the CDR3: TGTGCCAGCAGTGACCGTATAGGGACAGGGGGCAGGGAGCTGTTTTTT. It encodes CASSDRIGTGGRELFF.

This clonotype was found once. This chain connects TRBV12-3 or TRBV12-4 to TRBJ2-1, with D tentatively TRBD2 (6 bases). This CDR3 contains 14 residues. Trimming shortened V by 3 bases and J by 9 bases, and 15 bases separated the two germline ends. The CDR3 loop reads CASSFGGMAVEQFF. CDR3 sequence (DNA): TGTGCCAGCAGTTTTGGCGGGATGGCGGTTGAGCAGTTCTTC.

This clonotype turned up a few times. The chain employs TRBV18 and TRBJ2-1, with a weak D call TRBD2 (6 bases). The CDR3 totals 14 residues. V was trimmed by 6 bases and J by 5 bases, leaving 14 bases between them. Looked up from germline, CDR1 is KGHSH and CDR2 is LQKENI. The CDR3 coding sequence is TGTGCCAGCTCGCTCGGGACTCTAGACAATGAGCAGTTCTTC. Translation gives CASSLGTLDNEQFF.

This clonotype was seen a handful of times. V gene TRBV6-1 combines with J gene TRBJ2-7; possibly TRBD2 for D (6 bases). Trimming stripped 2 bases from V and 4 bases from J, with 12 bases between. Germline V CDR1 and CDR2: MNHNS, SASEGT. CDR3 size: 14 residues. CDR3 loop: CASSERGTQYEQYF. The DNA for the CDR3 is TGTGCCAGCAGTGAAAGAGGGACTCAATACGAGCAGTACTTC.

This clonotype is medium-sized (0.01 to 0.1%) by share. V and J are TRBV4-3 and TRBJ1-6, with no clear D. Trimming removed 0 bases from V and 7 bases from J, with 16 bases in between. This CDR3 region has 17 residues. Per germline, CDR1 LGHNA and CDR2 YSLEER. The CDR3 DNA follows: TGCGCCAGCAGCCAAGAACACAGCCCCGCGAAAAATTCACCCCTCCACTTT. Amino acid sequence: CASSQEHSPAKNSPLHF.

Ten or more counts support this clonotype. The V call is TRBV2, the J call TRBJ2-3, with TRBD2 matching 9 bases. CDR1 is SNHLY, CDR2 FYNNEI, per germline. V was pared by 7 bases and J by 2 bases, with 4 bases of the junction left unmatched. This CDR3 region has 14 residues. The CDR3 loop reads CASMREGFTDTQYF. The CDR3 DNA is TGTGCCAGCATGCGGGAGGGTTTCACAGATACGCAGTATTTT.